Each of the 32 T cell receptor beta chains below was sequenced from the same sample in a study of T cells of healthy individuals. MiXCR was run by TCRdb on the 5' RACE reads, yielding one entry per CDR3 protein. The top ten hold about 4.7% of the sample, which has 63,000 or so distinct CDR3 sequences, about 17% seen once. All receptors come from a human donor in good health.

Here the CDR3 reads CASSQEDQNTGELFF. Here the CDR3 DNA reads TGCGCCAGCAGCCAAGAAGATCAGAACACCGGGGAGCTGTTTTTT. The gene calls are TRBV4-1 and TRBJ2-2; no reliable D call. The CDR3 runs 15 residues. Germline loops: CDR1 MGHRA, CDR2 YSYEKL. Trimming cost V 0 bases and J 1 base, with 6 bases left between them.

J is TRBJ2-1 and V is TRBV6-5, with 11 bases identical to TRBD2. Germline loops: CDR1 MNHEY, CDR2 SVGAGI. The junction had 5 bases not matched to a gene; V was cut back by 6 bases and J by 4 bases. This CDR3 is 15 amino acids long. Here the CDR3 DNA reads TGTGCCAGCAGACCCGGGACTAGCGGATACAATGAGCAGTTCTTC. Translated: CASRPGTSGYNEQFF.

The table lists this clonotype with many counts. V gene TRBV7-9 combines with J gene TRBJ1-3; TRBD1 is a possible D gene (5 bases). Germline CDR1 and CDR2: SEHNR and FQNEAQ (reference sequence). This CDR3 comprises 16 residues. Trimming pared 5 bases from V and 0 bases from J, leaving 14 bases between. CDR3 region: CASSREGLLSGNTIYF. In DNA, the CDR3 is TGTGCCAGCAGCCGCGAGGGACTCCTCTCTGGAAACACCATATATTTT.

This clonotype was counted ten times or more. The chain combines TRBV18 with TRBJ2-7; D is perhaps TRBD1 or TRBD2 (5 bases each). CDR3 size: 14 residues. Trimming cost V 3 bases and J 3 bases, with 12 bases left between them. The germline V gene has CDR1 KGHSH and CDR2 LQKENI. The CDR3 DNA reads TGTGCCAGCTCACCGCCGGGACCCCGCTACGAGCAGTACTTC. This sequence encodes CASSPPGPRYEQYF.

This clonotype was seen once. V is TRBV29-1 and J is TRBJ2-7; no clear D gene. The V gene's germline CDR1 is SQVTM and CDR2 ANQGSEA. The CDR3 is 12 amino acids. The V end lost 5 bases, the J end lost 4 bases, and 12 bases lay between the germline ends. CDR3 DNA: TGCAGCGTTTACACAGTAACGTACGAGCAGTACTTC. Its protein product is CSVYTVTYEQYF.

The table lists this clonotype with a few counts. The chain employs TRBV5-1 and TRBJ2-7, with 8 bases that match TRBD2. J gave up 2 bases and V 5 bases, and 3 bases lay outside the gene matches. Per the germline V gene, CDR1 is SGHRS and CDR2 is YFSETQ. There are 13 residues in the CDR3. In DNA form, the CDR3 reads TGCGCCAGCAGTCGGGAGGGGGCCTACGAGCAGTACTTC. This codes for CASSREGAYEQYF.

The rearrangement joins TRBV2 to TRBJ2-1, with D unresolved. The CDR3 is made up of 12 amino acids. The germline V gene encodes CDR1 SNHLY and CDR2 FYNNEI. With 6 bases removed from V and 10 bases from J, the gap between germline ends came to 13 bases. CDR3 in amino acids: CASSANILEQFF. As DNA, the CDR3 is TGTGCCAGCAGCGCCAACATTTTAGAGCAGTTCTTC.

This clonotype appeared a few times. V and J are TRBV4-1 and TRBJ1-2; a possible D gene is TRBD1 (5 bases). Trimming took 0 bases from V and 8 from J, leaving 16 bases between them. The CDR3 runs 15 residues. Germline-derived CDR1 and CDR2 are MGHRA and YSYEKL. The CDR3 spells CASSQDPQGVSGYTF. CDR3 nucleotide sequence: TGCGCCAGCAGCCAAGATCCTCAGGGTGTTAGCGGCTACACCTTC.

This rearrangement joins TRBV7-9 to TRBJ1-4; D is ambiguous. Trimming took 2 bases from V and 0 from J, leaving 7 bases between them. Germline V gives CDR1 SEHNR, CDR2 FQNEAQ (reference sequence). The CDR3 extends over 15 amino acids. As DNA, the CDR3 is TGTGCCAGCAGCTTAAGCGGAGCAACTAATGAAAAACTGTTTTTT. Protein product: CASSLSGATNEKLFF.

Many counts were recorded for this clonotype. The V gene is TRBV27, the J gene TRBJ2-7; TRBD1 matches 9 bases. V shed 2 bases and J 5 bases; nucleotides not matched to a gene: 4. CDR1 MNHEY and CDR2 SMNVEV come from the germline V gene (reference sequence). The CDR3 covers 14 residues. CDR3 residues: CASSLLDRGDEQYF. CDR3 DNA: TGTGCCAGCAGTTTACTGGACAGGGGCGACGAGCAGTACTTC.

This clonotype was counted a few times. This chain links TRBV30 with TRBJ2-1, with 11 nucleotides matching TRBD2. CDR1 is GTSNPN and CDR2 is SVGIG in the germline V gene (reference sequence). The junction had 3 bases not matched to a gene; V was cut back by 1 base and J by 4 bases. CDR3 length equals 15 residues. CDR3 residues: CAWSAGTSGYNEQFF. For the CDR3, the DNA is TGTGCCTGGAGTGCTGGGACTAGCGGTTACAATGAGCAGTTCTTC.

Only a few counts were recorded for this clonotype. The V gene is TRBV7-2, the J gene TRBJ1-6, with D tentatively TRBD1 (6 bases). The CDR3 sequence is 22 residues long. Germline lookup yields CDR1 SGHTA and CDR2 FQGNSA. V was shortened by 1 base and J by 6 bases, with 31 bases between the two germline ends. The CDR3 is CASSLVGIPNRVGRDLNSPLHF. The CDR3 nucleotides are TGTGCCAGCAGCTTAGTGGGAATCCCCAACAGGGTCGGGAGAGACCTTAATTCACCCCTCCACTTT. Filled out from reference TRBV7-2 and TRBJ1-6, the complete variable domain reads GAGVSQSPSNKVTEKGKDVELRCDPISGHTALYWYRQSLGQGLEFLIYFQGNSAPDKSGLPSDRFSAERTGGSVSTLTIQRTQQEDSAVYLCASSLVGIPNRVGRDLNSPLHFGNGTRLTVT.

This clonotype was seen only a few times. The V and J genes are TRBV4-1 and TRBJ2-5, with 7 positions matching TRBD2. The trim removed 1 base at V and 9 bases at J, leaving 8 bases unmatched. The CDR3 has 14 amino acids. Germline V gene data show CDR1 as MGHRA and CDR2 as YSYEKL. CDR3 nucleotide sequence: TGCGCCAGCAGCCAAGTCAGCGGGGCCGCGGCCCAGTACTTC. Translating it yields CASSQVSGAAAQYF.

This clonotype was picked up a small number of times. This chain links TRBV20-1 with TRBJ1-5; 8 positions match TRBD1. The CDR3 covers 15 residues. V shed 3 bases and J 5 bases; nucleotides not matched to a gene: 9. The V gene's germline CDR1 is DFQATT and CDR2 SNEGSKA (reference sequence). The CDR3: CSASSGQGGHQPQHF. The CDR3 bases are TGCAGTGCTAGCTCCGGACAGGGCGGGCATCAGCCCCAGCATTTT.

This clonotype was seen ten or more times. The genes are TRBV20-1 and TRBJ2-5, with 9 bases aligning to TRBD1. The CDR3 extends over 14 amino acids. J lost 1 base, V lost 5 bases, and 5 bases had no gene match. The germline gives CDR1 DFQATT, CDR2 SNEGSKA (reference sequence). Written as DNA, the CDR3 is TGCAGTGCTGGGGACAGGGCGATCCAAGAGACCCAGTACTTC. Translation gives CSAGDRAIQETQYF.

CDR3 DNA sequence: TGCGCCAGCAGCCAATCGGGACTAGCGGTCGAGCAGTACTTC. It translates to CASSQSGLAVEQYF. The chain recombines TRBV4-3 with TRBJ2-7; TRBD2 agrees at 11 bases. CDR3 length: 14 residues. Trimming cost V 2 bases and J 6 bases; bases outside gene matches: 3. Germline V CDR1 and CDR2: LGHNA, YSLEER.

The V call is TRBV5-1, the J call TRBJ2-3; 8 bases map to TRBD2. The junction had 1 base not matched to a gene; V was cut back by 0 bases and J by 1 base. Per germline, CDR1 SGHRS and CDR2 YFSETQ. The CDR3 runs to 15 residues. Here the CDR3 reads CASSLATSGTDTQYF. For the CDR3, the DNA is TGCGCCAGCAGCTTGGCGACTAGCGGCACAGATACGCAGTATTTT.

Many counts were recorded for this clonotype. V gene TRBV15 combines with J gene TRBJ1-5; weak D call: TRBD1 (5 bases). This CDR3 has 14 residues. CDR1 LNHNV and CDR2 YYDKDF come from the germline V gene (reference sequence). V was cut by 2 bases and J by 7 bases, with 12 bases left in between. CDR3 loop: CATSRPMGGQPQHF. The CDR3 bases are TGTGCCACCAGCAGACCCATGGGGGGGCAGCCCCAGCATTTT.

With respect to this clonotype: A much larger clone differs by one base, so this may be a read error. The rearrangement links TRBV18 to TRBJ2-7; no clear D gene. With 4 bases removed from V and 3 bases from J, the gap between germline ends came to 16 bases. This CDR3 has 15 amino acids. Germline loops: CDR1 KGHSH, CDR2 LQKENI. The CDR3 spells CASSRARASIYEQYF. CDR3 nucleotide sequence: TGTGCCAGCTCACGCGCCCGGGCCTCCATCTACGAGCAGTACTTC. The full variable domain, with the rest looked up from reference TRBV18 and TRBJ2-7, is NAGVMQNPRHLVRRRGQEARLRCSPMKGHSHVYWYRQLPEEGLKFMVYLQKENIIDESGMPKERFSAEFPKEGPSILRIQQVVRGDSAAYFCASSRARASIYEQYFGPGTRLTVT.

This clonotype was seen many times. The CDR3 region is CASAGGMGESDTQYF. The CDR3 bases are TGTGCCAGCGCAGGGGGAATGGGGGAATCAGATACGCAGTATTTT. The chain is built from TRBV27 and TRBJ2-3, with TRBD1 identical over 7 bases. The J segment lost 4 bases and the V segment lost 8 bases, leaving 12 bases of the junction unmatched. Germline CDR1 MNHEY, CDR2 SMNVEV (reference sequence). The CDR3 has 15 amino acids.

This clonotype showed up many times. The genes are TRBV29-1 and TRBJ1-3; D is uncertain. This CDR3 has 14 amino acids. Germline V CDR1 and CDR2: SQVTM, ANQGSEA. Between the trimmed V and J ends, which lost 5 bases and 2 bases, there was a span of 13 bases. The CDR3 region is CSVYGSPTGNTIYF. CDR3 sequence (DNA): TGCAGCGTTTACGGGAGCCCCACTGGAAACACCATATATTTT.

This clonotype was detected ten times or more. The CDR3 coding sequence is TGTGCCAGCAGCTTACGAAATAACCTTGGACTTAACTATGGCTACACCTTC. This sequence encodes CASSLRNNLGLNYGYTF. The rearrangement links TRBV6-5 to TRBJ1-2; D gene uncertain. This CDR3 is built from 17 residues. Germline V gene data show CDR1 as MNHEY and CDR2 as SVGAGI. Trimming shortened V by 6 bases and J by 1 base, and 21 bases separated the two germline ends.

The chain uses TRBV6-5 and TRBJ1-6; 7 nucleotides line up with TRBD1. The V segment lost 6 bases and the J segment 7 bases; nucleotides outside the gene matches: 9. Germline V gives CDR1 MNHEY, CDR2 SVGAGI. CDR3 size: 15 residues. The DNA for the CDR3 is TGTGCCAGCAGCTCGGGCACAGGGGTAAATTCACCCCTCCACTTT. It is translated as CASSSGTGVNSPLHF.

The chain links TRBV28 to TRBJ2-7; D is possibly TRBD1 or TRBD2 (6 bases each). Germline assignment: CDR1 MDHEN and CDR2 SYDVKM. This CDR3 contains 15 residues. V lost 2 bases and J lost 4, with 15 bases in between. The CDR3 DNA sequence: TGTGCCAGCAGTTTAGTAGGGGGGTTGTCATACGAGCAGTACTTC. Translation gives CASSLVGGLSYEQYF.

This clonotype was counted only a few times. The V gene is TRBV29-1, the J gene TRBJ1-2; a possible D gene is TRBD1 (6 bases). Per the germline V gene, CDR1 is SQVTM and CDR2 is ANQGSEA. The length of the CDR3 is 13 residues. With 6 bases removed from V and 6 bases from J, the gap between germline ends came to 17 bases. The CDR3 loop is CSVLEQGKDGYTF. The DNA of the CDR3 is TGCAGCGTGCTCGAACAGGGCAAGGATGGCTACACCTTC. Full variable domain (missing parts from reference TRBV29-1 and TRBJ1-2): SAVISQKPSRDICQRGTSLTIQCQVDSQVTMMFWYRQQPGQSLTLIATANQGSEATYESGFVIDKFPISRPNLTFSTLTVSNMSPEDSSIYLCSVLEQGKDGYTFGSGTRLTVV.

In this sample, this clonotype turned up many times. The J gene is TRBJ2-5, the V gene TRBV4-2, with TRBD2 identical over 14 bases. Germline CDR1 and CDR2: LGHNA and YNFKEQ. J lost 5 bases, V lost 0 bases, and 8 bases had no gene match. The CDR3 is made up of 18 amino acids. This CDR3 is CASSQEGLAGEGWETQYF. The CDR3 region has the DNA TGTGCCAGCAGCCAAGAGGGACTAGCGGGAGAGGGGTGGGAGACCCAGTACTTC.

CDR3: CASSQGPGAEAFF. The CDR3 coding sequence is TGTGCCAGCAGCCAAGGTCCAGGGGCTGAAGCTTTCTTT. The chain uses TRBV4-2 and TRBJ1-1, with a possible D match to TRBD1 (6 bases). V lost 1 base to trimming and J lost 6 bases, with 9 bases between them. The CDR3 length is 13 residues. Germline lookup yields CDR1 LGHNA and CDR2 YNFKEQ.

This chain joins TRBV7-9 and TRBJ1-2; 8 bases match TRBD1. Germline V gene data show CDR1 as SEHNR and CDR2 as FQNEAQ (reference sequence). With V trimmed by 3 bases and J by 4 bases, 7 bases remained unmatched. This CDR3 region has 15 residues. Here the CDR3 reads CASSFRDRMAYGYTF. CDR3 coding DNA: TGTGCCAGCAGCTTCCGGGACAGGATGGCCTATGGCTACACCTTC.

This clonotype appeared many times. The chain combines TRBV4-1 with TRBJ2-7; maybe TRBD2 (5 bases). Trimming removed 0 bases from V and 3 bases from J, with 6 bases in between. This CDR3 has 13 residues. Germline CDR1 is MGHRA and CDR2 is YSYEKL. CDR3 protein: CASSQDGLYEQYF. Here the CDR3 DNA reads TGCGCCAGCAGCCAAGATGGACTCTACGAGCAGTACTTC.

This clonotype has ten or more counts. This sequence joins TRBV6-1 and TRBJ1-1; no clear D. Deletions cut 2 bases from V and 8 bases from J, with 6 bases between. The germline CDR1 and CDR2 sequences are MNHNS and SASEGT. This CDR3 spans 11 amino acids. CDR3 sequence: CASSERKEAFF. The CDR3, as DNA: TGTGCCAGCAGTGAACGCAAAGAAGCTTTCTTT.

The chain recombines TRBV28 with TRBJ2-3; D is tentatively TRBD1 or TRBD2 (5 bases each). V lost 3 bases, J lost 9 bases, and 22 bases lay in between. The CDR3 contains 16 residues. CDR1 is MDHEN, CDR2 SYDVKM, per germline. The CDR3, as DNA: TGTGCCAGCAGTTTTTCTACGGGACGCAAAGCTGTCACGCAGTATTTT. This sequence encodes CASSFSTGRKAVTQYF.

V gene TRBV28 combines with J gene TRBJ1-2, with 9 bases fitting TRBD1. Germline-derived CDR1 and CDR2 are MDHEN and SYDVKM. V was clipped by 3 bases and J by 4 bases; unmatched bases: 3. The CDR3 has 14 amino acids. The CDR3 loop is CASSLGDRAYGYTF. The DNA of the CDR3 is TGTGCCAGCAGTTTGGGGGACAGGGCCTATGGCTACACCTTC.